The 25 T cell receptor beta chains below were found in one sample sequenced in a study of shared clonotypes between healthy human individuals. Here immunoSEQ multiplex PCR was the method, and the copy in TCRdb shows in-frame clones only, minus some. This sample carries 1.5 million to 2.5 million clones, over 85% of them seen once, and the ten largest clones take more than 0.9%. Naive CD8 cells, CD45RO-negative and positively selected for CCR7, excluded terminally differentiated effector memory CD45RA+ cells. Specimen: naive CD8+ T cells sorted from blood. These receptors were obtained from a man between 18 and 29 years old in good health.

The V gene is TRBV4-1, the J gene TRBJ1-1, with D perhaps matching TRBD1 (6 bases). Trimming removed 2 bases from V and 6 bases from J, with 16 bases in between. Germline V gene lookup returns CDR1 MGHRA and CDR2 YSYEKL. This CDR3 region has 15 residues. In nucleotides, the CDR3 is TGCGCCAGCAGCCAATTTCCGACAGGAAAAGCTGAAGCTTTCTTT. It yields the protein CASSQFPTGKAEAFF.

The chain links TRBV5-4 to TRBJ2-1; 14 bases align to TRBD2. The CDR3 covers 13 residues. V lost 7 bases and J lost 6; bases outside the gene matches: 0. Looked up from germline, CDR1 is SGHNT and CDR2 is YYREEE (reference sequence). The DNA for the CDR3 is TGTGCCAGCGGGACTAGCGGGGGCAATGAGCAGTTCTTC. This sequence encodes CASGTSGGNEQFF.

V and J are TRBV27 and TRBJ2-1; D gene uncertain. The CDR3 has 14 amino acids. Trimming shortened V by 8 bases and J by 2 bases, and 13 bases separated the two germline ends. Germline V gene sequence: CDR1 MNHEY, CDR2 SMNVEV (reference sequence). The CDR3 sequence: CASGQESAYNEQFF. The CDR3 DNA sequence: TGTGCCAGCGGCCAGGAGAGTGCCTACAATGAGCAGTTCTTC.

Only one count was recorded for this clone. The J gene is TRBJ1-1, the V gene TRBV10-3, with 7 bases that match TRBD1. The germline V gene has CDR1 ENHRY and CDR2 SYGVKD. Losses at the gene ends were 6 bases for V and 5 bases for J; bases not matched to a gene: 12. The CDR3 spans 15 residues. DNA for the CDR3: TGTGCCATCAGGGGGACAGAACCCTGGGGAACTGAAGCTTTCTTT. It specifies CAIRGTEPWGTEAFF.

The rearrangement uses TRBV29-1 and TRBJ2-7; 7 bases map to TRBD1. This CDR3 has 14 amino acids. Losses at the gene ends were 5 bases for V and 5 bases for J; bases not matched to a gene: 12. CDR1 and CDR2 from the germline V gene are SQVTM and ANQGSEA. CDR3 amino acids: CSVSPWDSGHEQYF. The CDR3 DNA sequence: TGCAGCGTTTCCCCTTGGGACAGCGGCCACGAGCAGTACTTC.

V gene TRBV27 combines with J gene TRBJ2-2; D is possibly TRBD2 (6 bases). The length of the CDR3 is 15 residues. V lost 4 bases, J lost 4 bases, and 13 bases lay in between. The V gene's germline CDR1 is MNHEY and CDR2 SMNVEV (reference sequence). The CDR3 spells CASSSGVGGTGELFF. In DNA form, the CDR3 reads TGTGCCAGCAGTTCGGGGGTGGGGGGCACCGGGGAGCTGTTTTTT.

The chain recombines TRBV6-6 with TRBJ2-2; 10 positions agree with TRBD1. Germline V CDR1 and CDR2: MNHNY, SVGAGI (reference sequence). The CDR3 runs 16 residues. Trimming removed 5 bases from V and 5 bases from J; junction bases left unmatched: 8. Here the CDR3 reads CASSQPGQGLTGELFF. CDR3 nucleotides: TGTGCCAGCAGTCAGCCGGGACAGGGGTTAACCGGGGAGCTGTTTTTT.

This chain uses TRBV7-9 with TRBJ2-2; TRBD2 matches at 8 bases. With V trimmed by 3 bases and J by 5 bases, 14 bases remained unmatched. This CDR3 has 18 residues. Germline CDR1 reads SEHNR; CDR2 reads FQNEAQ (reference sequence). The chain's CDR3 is CASSFFLGLAGGTGELFF. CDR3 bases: TGTGCCAGCAGCTTTTTCCTCGGTCTAGCGGGCGGTACCGGGGAGCTGTTTTTT.

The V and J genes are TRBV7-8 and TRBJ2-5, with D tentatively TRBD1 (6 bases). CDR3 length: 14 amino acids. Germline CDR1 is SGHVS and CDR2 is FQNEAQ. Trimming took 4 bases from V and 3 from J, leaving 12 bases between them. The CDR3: CASSSINREETQYF. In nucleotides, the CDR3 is TGTGCCAGCAGCTCGATAAACAGGGAAGAGACCCAGTACTTC.

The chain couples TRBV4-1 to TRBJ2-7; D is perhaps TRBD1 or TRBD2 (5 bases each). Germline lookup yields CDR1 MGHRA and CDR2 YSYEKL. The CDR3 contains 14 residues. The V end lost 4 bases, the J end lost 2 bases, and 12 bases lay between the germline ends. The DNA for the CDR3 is TGCGCCAGCAGCCCCCGGGACCTGGCCTACGAGCAGTACTTC. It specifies CASSPRDLAYEQYF.

DNA of the CDR3: TGCGCCAGCAGCCCCACCGTAGCAAGTTCGTCTGGGGCCAACGTCCTGACTTTC. Amino acids: CASSPTVASSSGANVLTF. This chain joins TRBV4-3 and TRBJ2-6; D is unresolved. The V and J ends lost 4 bases and 1 base respectively, with 17 bases between them. Germline V gene data show CDR1 as LGHNA and CDR2 as YSLEER. This CDR3 is 18 amino acids long.

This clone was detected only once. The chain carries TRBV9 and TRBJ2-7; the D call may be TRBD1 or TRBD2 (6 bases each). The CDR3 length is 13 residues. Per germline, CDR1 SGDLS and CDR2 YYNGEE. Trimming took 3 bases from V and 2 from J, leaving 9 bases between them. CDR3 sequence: CASSGGATYEQYF. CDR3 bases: TGTGCCAGCAGCGGGGGGGCGACCTACGAGCAGTACTTC. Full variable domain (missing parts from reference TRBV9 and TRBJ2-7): DSGVTQTPKHLITATGQRVTLRCSPRSGDLSVYWYQQSLDQGLQFLIQYYNGEERAKGNILERFSAQQFPDLHSELNLSSLELGDSALYFCASSGGATYEQYFGPGTRLTVT.

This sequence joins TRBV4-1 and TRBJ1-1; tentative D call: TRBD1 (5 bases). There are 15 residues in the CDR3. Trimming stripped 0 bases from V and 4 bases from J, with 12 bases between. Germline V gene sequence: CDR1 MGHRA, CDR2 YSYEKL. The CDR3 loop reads CASSQEAQGRTEAFF. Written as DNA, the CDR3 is TGCGCCAGCAGCCAAGAAGCGCAGGGACGCACTGAAGCTTTCTTT.

This CDR3 reads CASSQGTGTDTQYF. CDR3 DNA: TGTGCCAGCAGCCAAGGGACTGGCACAGATACGCAGTATTTT. The chain joins TRBV4-2 to TRBJ2-3; D is perhaps TRBD2 (5 bases). The CDR3 has 14 amino acids. V lost 1 base to trimming and J lost 1 base, with 6 bases between them. Per the germline V gene, CDR1 is LGHNA and CDR2 is YNFKEQ.

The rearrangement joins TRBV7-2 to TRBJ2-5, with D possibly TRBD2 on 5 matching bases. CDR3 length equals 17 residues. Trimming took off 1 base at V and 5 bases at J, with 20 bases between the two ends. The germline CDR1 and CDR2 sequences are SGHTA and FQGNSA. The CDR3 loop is CASSLVDVGLTGETQYF. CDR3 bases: TGTGCCAGCAGCTTAGTCGATGTTGGGCTCACGGGGGAGACCCAGTACTTC.

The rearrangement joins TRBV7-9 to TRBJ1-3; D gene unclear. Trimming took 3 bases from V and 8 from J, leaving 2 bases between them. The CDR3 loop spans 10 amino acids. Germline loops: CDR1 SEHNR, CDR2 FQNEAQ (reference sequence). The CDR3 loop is CASSLHTIYF. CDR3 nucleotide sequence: TGTGCCAGCAGCTTGCACACCATATATTTT.

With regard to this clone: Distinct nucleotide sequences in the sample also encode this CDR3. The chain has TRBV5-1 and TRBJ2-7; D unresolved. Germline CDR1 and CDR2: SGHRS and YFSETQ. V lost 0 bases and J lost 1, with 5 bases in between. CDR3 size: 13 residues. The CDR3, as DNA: TGCGCCAGCAGCTTGGCGCAGTCCTACGAGCAGTACTTC. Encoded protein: CASSLAQSYEQYF.

The CDR3 DNA follows: TGTGCCAGCAGCCTAAGGTCAGGGAGCCACTCCTATAATTCACCCCTCCACTTT. The encoded protein is CASSLRSGSHSYNSPLHF. The gene calls are TRBV27 and TRBJ1-6, with D possibly matching TRBD1 (5 bases). The CDR3 is 18 amino acids. CDR1 is MNHEY and CDR2 is SMNVEV in the germline V gene (reference sequence). V was clipped by 6 bases and J by 0 bases, with 18 bases between them.

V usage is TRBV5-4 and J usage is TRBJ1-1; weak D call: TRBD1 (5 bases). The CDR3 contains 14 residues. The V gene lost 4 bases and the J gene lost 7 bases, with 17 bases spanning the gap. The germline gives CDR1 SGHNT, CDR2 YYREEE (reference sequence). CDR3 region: CASSTPGTELEAFF. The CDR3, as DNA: TGTGCCAGCAGCACTCCCGGGACCGAACTTGAAGCTTTCTTT.

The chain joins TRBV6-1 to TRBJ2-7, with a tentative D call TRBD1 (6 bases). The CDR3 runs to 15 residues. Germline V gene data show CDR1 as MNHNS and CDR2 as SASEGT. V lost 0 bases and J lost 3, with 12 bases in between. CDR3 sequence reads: CASSEAPGQIYEQYF. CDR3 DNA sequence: TGTGCCAGCAGTGAAGCGCCGGGACAAATCTACGAGCAGTACTTC.

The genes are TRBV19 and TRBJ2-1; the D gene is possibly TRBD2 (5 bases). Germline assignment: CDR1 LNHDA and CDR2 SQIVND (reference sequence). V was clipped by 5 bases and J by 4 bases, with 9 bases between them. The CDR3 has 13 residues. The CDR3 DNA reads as TGTGCCAGTAGTGTCGAGGGATACAATGAGCAGTTCTTC. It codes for CASSVEGYNEQFF. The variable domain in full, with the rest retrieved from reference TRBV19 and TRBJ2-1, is DGGITQSPKYLFRKEGQNVTLSCEQNLNHDAMYWYRQDPGQGLRLIYYSQIVNDFQKGDIAEGYSVSREKKESFPLTVTSAQKNPTAFYLCASSVEGYNEQFFGPGTRLTVL.

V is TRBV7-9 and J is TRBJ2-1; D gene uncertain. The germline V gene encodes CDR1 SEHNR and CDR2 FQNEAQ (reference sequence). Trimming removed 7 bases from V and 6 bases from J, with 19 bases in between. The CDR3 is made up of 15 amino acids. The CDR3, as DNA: TGTGCCAGCACCCCCCTTGGCTGGGGTGGCAATGAGCAGTTCTTC. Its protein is CASTPLGWGGNEQFF.

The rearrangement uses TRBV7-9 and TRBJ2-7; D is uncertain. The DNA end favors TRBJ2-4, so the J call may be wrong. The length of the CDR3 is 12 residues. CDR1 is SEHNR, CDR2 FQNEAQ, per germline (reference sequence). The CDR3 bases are TGTGCCAGCAGCCCCCCCCGATTCATTCAGTACTTC. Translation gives CASSPPRFIQYF.

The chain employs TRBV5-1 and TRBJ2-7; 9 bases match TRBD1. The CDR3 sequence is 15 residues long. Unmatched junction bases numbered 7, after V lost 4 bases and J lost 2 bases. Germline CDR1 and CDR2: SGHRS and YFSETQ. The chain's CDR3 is CASSDPGQGTYEQYF. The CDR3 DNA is TGCGCCAGCAGCGACCCGGGACAGGGAACCTACGAGCAGTACTTC.

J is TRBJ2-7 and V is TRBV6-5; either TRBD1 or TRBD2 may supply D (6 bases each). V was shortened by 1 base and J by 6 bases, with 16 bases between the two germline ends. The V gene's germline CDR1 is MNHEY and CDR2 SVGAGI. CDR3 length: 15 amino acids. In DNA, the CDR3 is TGTGCCAGCAGTTACTTGGCGGTGGGGGGCTCCGAGCAGTACTTC. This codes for CASSYLAVGGSEQYF.